The following is a T cell receptor beta chain sequence with its context. CDR1 and CDR2 from the germline V gene are SGHTA and FQGNSA. The CDR3 totals 12 residues. Trimming took off 2 bases at V and 7 bases at J, with 5 bases between the two ends. Fresh-frozen tumor tissue and more than two years of survival data were available for all. Primers: 60 V beta forward and 13 J beta reverse. Data came from immunoSEQ multiplex PCR; TCRdb stores just in-frame clones and leaves some out. The repertoire holds roughly 68,000 clones, roughly four fifths seen once, with 9.2% in the top ten. The record originates from a study of glioma-infiltrating T cells after dendritic cell vaccination. As for the study in general: Treatment, given 2003 to 2012, was autologous tumor lysate-pulsed dendritic cell vaccination.

The J gene is TRBJ1-4, the V gene TRBV7-2; no definite D call. The source of this sequence is a human donor with glioblastoma. The sample consisted of blood, taken before dendritic cell vaccination. CDR3 sequence reads: CASSLLGEKLFF. CDR3 DNA: TGTGCCAGCAGCTTACTAGGTGAAAAACTGTTTTTT.